Listed below are T cell receptor beta chains from one sample, sequenced in a study of identical twins. TCRdb itself ran the 5' RACE reads through MiXCR, one entry per CDR3 protein. Counted here are a few hundred thousand distinct CDR3 sequences, 9% occurring once; the ten biggest clones make up around 8.6%. Sequenced sample: naive T cells sorted from blood. Receptors originate from a woman between 50 and 59 years old in good health. Each CDR3 is given with its conserved first and last residue. The D gene is left open where the match is weak. Clone size, where shown, is once, few, many, or a class for clones that have expanded.

d_call,clone_size,j_call,v_call,cdr3_nt,cdr3_aa
TRBD2,once,TRBJ2-1,TRBV11-2,TGTGCCAGCATGATAGTGGGGGGAGCTAGCGGGAGGCGTCCCCATGAGCAGTTCTTC,CASMIVGGASGRRPHEQFF
TRBD1,-,TRBJ2-2,TRBV24-1,TGTGCCACCAGTGATTTGGGCAGGGGGCGCACCGGGGAGCTGTTTTTT,CATSDLGRGRTGELFF
TRBD2,few,TRBJ2-1,TRBV24-1,TGTGCCACCAGTGACCGTAGCGGGAGGGCCAGAAATGAGCAGTTCTTC,CATSDRSGRARNEQFF
TRBD1,-,TRBJ2-2,TRBV5-1,TGCGCCAGCAGCCTGGACAGGGCGGGTACCGGGGAGCTGTTTTTT,CASSLDRAGTGELFF
TRBD2,many,TRBJ2-2,TRBV12-3/TRBV12-4,TGTGCCAGCAGGAAACTAGCGGGACAGATCACCGGGGAGCTGTTTTTT,CASRKLAGQITGELFF
TRBD1,-,TRBJ1-6,TRBV4-1,TGCGCCAGCAGCCAAGTGCGGGACAGTGCGATTTCACCCCTCCACTTT,CASSQVRDSAISPLHF
-,-,TRBJ1-1,TRBV5-1,TGCACCAGCAGCAAGACCGCTGAGGGGACTGAAGCTTTCTTT,CTSSKTAEGTEAFF
-,few,TRBJ1-1,TRBV3-1,TGTGCCAGCAGCCATGGGGGGAACACTGAAGCTTTCTTT,CASSHGGNTEAFF
-,few,TRBJ2-2,TRBV12-3/TRBV12-4,TGTGCCAGCAGTTTTGTCTCAGAGAACACCGGGGAGCTGTTTTTT,CASSFVSENTGELFF
-,few,TRBJ2-4,TRBV4-1,TGCGCCAGCAGCCAAGATCTTTGGGGAATATTGACCAAAAACATTCAGTACTTC,CASSQDLWGILTKNIQYF
TRBD2,-,TRBJ2-1,TRBV7-6,TGTGCCAGCAGCTCAACGGGACTAGCGGGAGATGAGCAGTTCTTC,CASSSTGLAGDEQFF
TRBD1,many,TRBJ1-4,TRBV18,TGTGCCAGCTCACCTGTGTCCGGGACAGGGCTACTCGAAAAACTGTTTTTT,CASSPVSGTGLLEKLFF
TRBD2,-,TRBJ2-3,TRBV29-1,TGCAGCGTTGAGGGACTAGGGGTGGCAGATACGCAGTATTTT,CSVEGLGVADTQYF
TRBD2,-,TRBJ2-1,TRBV4-1,TGCGCCAGCAGCCAAGATTCAACTAGCGAGCACAATGAGCAGTTCTTC,CASSQDSTSEHNEQFF
-,many,TRBJ2-1,TRBV3-1,TGTGCCAGCAGCACCCGAACAGACCCCAATGAGCAGTTCTTC,CASSTRTDPNEQFF
-,many,TRBJ1-5,TRBV20-1,TGCAGTGCCCGTACGGGCAATCAGCCCCAGCATTTT,CSARTGNQPQHF
TRBD2,few,TRBJ2-1,TRBV24-1,TGTGCCACCAGTGATCCCGGGACTAGCGGTTACAATGAGCAGTTCTTC,CATSDPGTSGYNEQFF
-,-,TRBJ1-2,TRBV7-2,TGTGCCAGCAGCCCATCTGATAACTATGGCTACACCTTC,CASSPSDNYGYTF
-,-,TRBJ2-3,TRBV20-1,TGCAGTGCTAGAGCCCAGACGGGAGATACGCAGTATTTT,CSARAQTGDTQYF
-,few,TRBJ1-1,TRBV25-1,TGTGCCAGCAGTGGTTCCCAGGGCACTGAAGCTTTCTTT,CASSGSQGTEAFF
TRBD1,few,TRBJ1-6,TRBV6-1,TGTGCCAGCAGTGAATTTGGCAGGGGGAATTCACCCCTCCACTTT,CASSEFGRGNSPLHF
TRBD2,few,TRBJ2-1,TRBV7-8,TGTGCCAGCAGCTTAGAAGCGGGAGAGTACAATGAGCAGTTCTTC,CASSLEAGEYNEQFF
TRBD2,few,TRBJ2-3,TRBV28,TGTGCCAGCAAGGGACTAGCGGGAGACCCAGATACGCAGTATTTT,CASKGLAGDPDTQYF
-,once,TRBJ2-3,TRBV24-1,TGTGCCACCAGTGATCTTTGGACAGATACGCAGTATTTT,CATSDLWTDTQYF
TRBD1,-,TRBJ2-1,TRBV12-3/TRBV12-4,TGTGCCAGCAGACCGACGGGACAGGCTTACAATGAGCAGTTCTTC,CASRPTGQAYNEQFF
-,many,TRBJ2-1,TRBV5-1,TGCGCCAGCAGCGAGGAAGCGACCTACAATGAGCAGTTCTTC,CASSEEATYNEQFF
TRBD2,many,TRBJ2-2,TRBV6-2/TRBV6-3,TGTGCCAGCAGTTACTTTTTAAGGCGGGAGCAAACCGGGGAGCTGTTTTTT,CASSYFLRREQTGELFF
-,few,TRBJ2-5,TRBV4-1,TGCGCCAGCAGCCAAGGGGGACTGCAAGAGACCCAGTACTTC,CASSQGGLQETQYF
TRBD1,few,TRBJ2-7,TRBV7-9,TGTGCCAGCAGCGTCAGACAGGGTGATCCCTCCGAGCAGTACTTC,CASSVRQGDPSEQYF
-,once,TRBJ2-6,TRBV2,TGTGCCAGCATGGTCCTAGCGTCTGGGGCCAACGTCCTGACTTTC,CASMVLASGANVLTF
-,-,TRBJ1-4,TRBV28,TGTGCCAGCAGAGAACAGGGATTGGAGGAAAAACTGTTTTTT,CASREQGLEEKLFF
-,-,TRBJ2-3,TRBV20-1,TGCAGTGCTCCCCGCAGGACAACTAGCACAGATACGCAGTATTTT,CSAPRRTTSTDTQYF
-,many,TRBJ2-3,TRBV11-2,TGTGCCAGCAGCCCCGGCAGGGAATCAGCAGATACGCAGTATTTT,CASSPGRESADTQYF
-,few,TRBJ2-2,TRBV19,TGTGCCAGTAGTATACGGTCAGGGACCGGGGAGCTGTTTTTT,CASSIRSGTGELFF
TRBD1,many,TRBJ2-1,TRBV5-1,TGCGCCAGCTTCCTCGGCAGGGGGAATGAGCAGTTCTTC,CASFLGRGNEQFF
-,many,TRBJ2-1,TRBV12-3/TRBV12-4,TGTGCCAGCAGTGCTAGGGAGATGGGACACCCCTACAATGAGCAGTTCTTC,CASSAREMGHPYNEQFF
-,many,TRBJ2-3,TRBV24-1,TGTGCCACCGTCTATATGGATACGCAGTATTTT,CATVYMDTQYF
-,many,TRBJ2-2,TRBV5-1,TGCGCCAGCAGCTTGGTCCAAGTGCCCGGGGAGCTGTTTTTT,CASSLVQVPGELFF
TRBD1,many,TRBJ2-1,TRBV5-1,TGCGCCAGCAGCCCGACACAGGGGGTGTTCGGTGAGCAGTTCTTC,CASSPTQGVFGEQFF
-,few,TRBJ2-7,TRBV5-1,TGCGCCAGCAGCTTGGTTTTGGATTCCTACGAGCAGTACTTC,CASSLVLDSYEQYF
TRBD1,-,TRBJ1-2,TRBV20-1,TGCAGTGCTACCCGGACAGGAGGTTATGGCTACACCTTC,CSATRTGGYGYTF
-,many,TRBJ2-5,TRBV29-1,TGCAGCGTTGAATCAACCGGACCGATAGCGGAAGAGACCCAGTACTTC,CSVESTGPIAEETQYF
TRBD1,-,TRBJ1-1,TRBV10-3,TGTGCCGCCCGGGGACAGGGGGCTGTGAACACTGAAGCTTTCTTT,CAARGQGAVNTEAFF
TRBD1,-,TRBJ2-5,TRBV6-6,TGTGCCAGCAGTTACACCGGGACAGGCTTTCAAGAGACCCAGTACTTC,CASSYTGTGFQETQYF
-,-,TRBJ2-6,TRBV6-5,TGTGCCAGCAGCCGGGCGGCTGGGGCCAACGTCCTGACTTTC,CASSRAAGANVLTF
-,many,TRBJ2-1,TRBV25-1,TGTGCCAGCAGTGTAGGGACGAATGAGCAGTTCTTC,CASSVGTNEQFF
-,few,TRBJ2-1,TRBV10-3,TGTGCCATCAGTGAGCCTCAGGGGGGCTCCTACAATGAGCAGTTCTTC,CAISEPQGGSYNEQFF
TRBD2,-,TRBJ2-7,TRBV7-2,TGTGCCAGCAGCCCGACTAGCGTCGAGCAGTACTTC,CASSPTSVEQYF
TRBD2,many,TRBJ2-1,TRBV12-3/TRBV12-4,TGTGCCAGCACCTCTAGCGGGGGTTTCAATGAGCAGTTCTTC,CASTSSGGFNEQFF
-,-,TRBJ2-5,TRBV20-1,TGCAGTGCCGCCGGGATTGGAAAAGAGACCCAGTACTTC,CSAAGIGKETQYF
TRBD2,-,TRBJ2-1,TRBV3-1,TGTGCCAGCAGCCCCGGGACTAGCGGGAAGTCTGAGCAGTTCTTC,CASSPGTSGKSEQFF
TRBD2,few,TRBJ2-3,TRBV29-1,TGCAGCGTTATGTTTCTAGCGGGACCAGATACGCAGTATTTT,CSVMFLAGPDTQYF
-,-,TRBJ1-1,TRBV11-2,TGTGCCAGCAGCTCATACAGGGTTTCGAACACTGAAGCTTTCTTT,CASSSYRVSNTEAFF
-,many,TRBJ1-2,TRBV29-1,TGCAGCGTTGGAGACAGGAGCGCGGGCTACACCTTC,CSVGDRSAGYTF
-,-,TRBJ1-1,TRBV2,TGTGCCAGCATGGGTGAGACTGAAGCTTTCTTT,CASMGETEAFF
-,many,TRBJ2-1,TRBV10-3,TGTGCCATCAGTGAGTCGGGCGGACTCGACACCTACAATGAGCAGTTCTTC,CAISESGGLDTYNEQFF
-,many,TRBJ2-1,TRBV11-3,TGTGCCAGCAGCTTTAAGTGGTCCTACAATGAGCAGTTCTTC,CASSFKWSYNEQFF
TRBD2,-,TRBJ2-2,TRBV12-5,TGTGCTAGTGGTTTGGTATTTTTGAGGGAGGGCGGCACCGGGGAGCTGTTTTTT,CASGLVFLREGGTGELFF
TRBD1,-,TRBJ1-5,TRBV6-2/TRBV6-3,TGTGCCAGCAGCCTCCGGACAGGTCAGCCCCAGCATTTT,CASSLRTGQPQHF
TRBD1,few,TRBJ1-1,TRBV7-3,TGTGCCAGCAGCTTATTTGCTTGGCTAGGGACAGGGGACATGAACACTGAAGCTTTCTTT,CASSLFAWLGTGDMNTEAFF